This TCR beta chain was captured in a study of CD8 T cells in ankylosing spondylitis. Broader study findings: Seemingly characteristic of ankylosing spondylitis blood was a TCR beta motif consisting of 7 or 8 highly homologous variants.

Scientists made TCR beta libraries using quantitative 5'-RACE with molecular barcodes. TCRdb reprocessed the 5' RACE reads with MiXCR, giving one entry per CDR3 protein. The sample lists approximately 100,000 distinct CDR3 sequences; roughly 8% were seen once. A few counts support this clonotype. What it binds is unknown. Germline V CDR1 and CDR2: LGHNA, YNFKEQ. CDR3 length equals 16 residues. Trimming removed 8 bases at V and 0 bases at J, with 14 bases between. The receptor was derived from a male donor with ankylosing spondylitis or in good health (not recorded which). This chain uses TRBV4-2 with TRBJ2-6; TRBD2 might be the D (5 bases). Specimen: blood, either unsorted or a sorted T cell fraction (not recorded which). The CDR3 DNA reads as TGTGCCAGCTCACCGAAGGGAGACTCTGGGGCCAACGTCCTGACTTTC. Translated, it gives CASSPKGDSGANVLTF.